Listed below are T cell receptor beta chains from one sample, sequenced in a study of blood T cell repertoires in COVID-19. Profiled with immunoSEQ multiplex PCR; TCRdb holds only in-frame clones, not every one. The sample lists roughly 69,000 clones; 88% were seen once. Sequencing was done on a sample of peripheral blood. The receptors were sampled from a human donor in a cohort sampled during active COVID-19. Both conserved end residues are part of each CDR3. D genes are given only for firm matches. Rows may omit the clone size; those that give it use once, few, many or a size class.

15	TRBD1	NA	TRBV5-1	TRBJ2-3	CASSSTGGITDTQYF	TGCGCCAGCAGCTCTACAGGGGGCATCACAGATACGCAGTATTTT
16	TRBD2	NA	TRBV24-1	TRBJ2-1	CATSDSSGGAYNEQFF	TGTGCCACCAGTGATTCTAGCGGGGGGGCTTACAATGAGCAGTTCTTC
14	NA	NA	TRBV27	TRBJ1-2	CASSLLGTAGGYTF	TGTGCCAGCAGTTTGTTGGGTACAGCGGGTGGCTACACCTTC
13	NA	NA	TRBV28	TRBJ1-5	CASSLVKRQPQHF	TGTGCCAGCAGTTTAGTGAAGCGACAGCCCCAGCATTTT
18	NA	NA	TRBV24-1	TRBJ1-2	CATSDSLDGGRGDDGYTF	TGTGCCACCAGTGATTCCCTGGACGGAGGCAGGGGAGATGATGGCTACACCTTC
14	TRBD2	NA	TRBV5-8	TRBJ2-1	CASSRGIGGDEQFF	TGTGCCAGCAGCCGGGGTATCGGGGGGGATGAGCAGTTCTTC
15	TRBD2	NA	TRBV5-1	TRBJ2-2	CASSRTSGTTGELFF	TGCGCCAGCAGCCGGACTAGCGGGACCACCGGGGAGCTGTTTTTT
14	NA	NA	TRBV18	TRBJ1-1	CASSPGAGNTEAFF	TGTGCCAGCTCACCGGGGGCGGGGAACACTGAAGCTTTCTTT
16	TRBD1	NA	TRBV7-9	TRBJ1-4	CASSFKTGATNEKLFF	TGTGCCAGCAGCTTTAAAACAGGGGCAACTAATGAAAAACTGTTTTTT
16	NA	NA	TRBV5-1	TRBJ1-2	CASSLDPSGSARGYTF	TGCGCCAGCAGCTTGGATCCCTCAGGGTCAGCACGCGGCTACACCTTC
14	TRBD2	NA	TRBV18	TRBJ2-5	CASSPGLAGETQYF	TGTGCCAGCTCACCGGGACTAGCGGGAGAGACCCAGTACTTC
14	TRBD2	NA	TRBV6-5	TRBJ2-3	CASSYSGRTDTQYF	TGTGCCAGCAGTTACAGCGGGAGAACAGATACGCAGTATTTT
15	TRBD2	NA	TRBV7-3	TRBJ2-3	CASSLRLAGTDTQYF	TGTGCCAGCAGCTTAAGACTAGCGGGCACAGATACGCAGTATTTT
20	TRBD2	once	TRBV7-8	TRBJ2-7	CASSQRMGLAGEGDSYEQYF	TGTGCCAGCAGCCAACGAATGGGACTAGCGGGAGAAGGGGATTCCTACGAGCAGTACTTC
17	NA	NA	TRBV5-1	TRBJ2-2	CASSLVAQVPNTGELFF	TGCGCCAGCAGCTTGGTAGCGCAGGTGCCGAACACCGGGGAGCTGTTTTTT
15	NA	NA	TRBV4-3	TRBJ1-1	CASSQGSSIVTEAFF	TGCGCCAGCAGCCAAGGCTCGAGTATCGTCACTGAAGCTTTCTTT
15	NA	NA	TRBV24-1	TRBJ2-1	CATSDFAAGRDEQFF	TGTGCCACCAGTGATTTCGCGGCGGGTCGGGATGAGCAGTTCTTC
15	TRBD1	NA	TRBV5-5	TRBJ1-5	CASSTGTGGLQPQHF	TGTGCCAGCAGCACCGGGACAGGGGGCCTTCAGCCCCAGCATTTT
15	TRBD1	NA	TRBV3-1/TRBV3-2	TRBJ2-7	CASSQGHRGRYEQYF	TGTGCCAGCAGCCAAGGCCACAGGGGCCGGTACGAGCAGTACTTC
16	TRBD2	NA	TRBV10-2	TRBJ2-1	CASGGTSGTNRDEQFF	TGCGCCAGCGGGGGAACTAGCGGGACCAATAGGGATGAGCAGTTCTTC
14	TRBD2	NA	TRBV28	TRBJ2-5	CAGQGTSGTETQYF	TGTGCCGGACAGGGGACTAGCGGGACAGAGACCCAGTACTTC
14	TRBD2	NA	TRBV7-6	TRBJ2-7	CASSLGGNTYEQYF	TGTGCCAGCAGCTTGGGAGGGAATACCTACGAGCAGTACTTC
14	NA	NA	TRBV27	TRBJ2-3	CASRRDWHTDTQYF	TGTGCCAGCAGACGGGACTGGCACACAGATACGCAGTATTTT
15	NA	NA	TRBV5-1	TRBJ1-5	CASSLGQGNNQPQHF	TGCGCCAGCAGCTTGGGCCAGGGTAACAATCAGCCCCAGCATTTT
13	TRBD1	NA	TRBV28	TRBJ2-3	CASSEGQLDTQYF	TGTGCCAGCAGTGAGGGACAGTTAGATACGCAGTATTTT
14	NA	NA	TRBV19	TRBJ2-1	CASSRQLIGNEQFF	TGTGCCAGTAGTAGACAGCTAATAGGCAATGAGCAGTTCTTC
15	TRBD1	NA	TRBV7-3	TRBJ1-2	CASSEEGAANYGYTF	TGTGCCAGCAGCGAAGAGGGGGCAGCTAACTATGGCTACACCTTC
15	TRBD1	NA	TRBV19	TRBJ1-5	CASKERRQGSQPQHF	TGTGCCAGTAAGGAACGAAGACAGGGCAGCCAGCCCCAGCATTTT
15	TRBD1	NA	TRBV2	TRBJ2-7	CASNFAGTGSHEQYF	TGTGCCAGCAACTTCGCCGGGACAGGGTCCCACGAGCAGTACTTC
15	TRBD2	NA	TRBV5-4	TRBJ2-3	CASSPGGRITDTQYF	TGTGCCAGTTCACCGGGCGGGAGAATTACAGATACGCAGTATTTT
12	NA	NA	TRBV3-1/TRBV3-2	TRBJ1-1	CASSPAGGRAFF	TGTGCCAGCAGCCCGGCGGGGGGTCGGGCTTTCTTT